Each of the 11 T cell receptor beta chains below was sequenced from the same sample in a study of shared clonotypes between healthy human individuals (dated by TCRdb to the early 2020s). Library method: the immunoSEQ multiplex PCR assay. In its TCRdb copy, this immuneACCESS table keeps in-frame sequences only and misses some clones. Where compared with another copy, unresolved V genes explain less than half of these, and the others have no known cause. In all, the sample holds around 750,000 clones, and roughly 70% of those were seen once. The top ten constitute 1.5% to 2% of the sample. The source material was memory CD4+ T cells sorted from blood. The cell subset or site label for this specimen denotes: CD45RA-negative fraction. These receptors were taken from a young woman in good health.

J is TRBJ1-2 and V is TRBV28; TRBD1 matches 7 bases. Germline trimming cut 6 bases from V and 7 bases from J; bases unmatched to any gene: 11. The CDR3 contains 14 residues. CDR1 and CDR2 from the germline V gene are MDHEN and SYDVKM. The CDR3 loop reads CASRSPGQLTGYTF. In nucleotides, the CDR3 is TGTGCCAGCAGGTCGCCGGGACAGCTTACTGGCTACACCTTC.

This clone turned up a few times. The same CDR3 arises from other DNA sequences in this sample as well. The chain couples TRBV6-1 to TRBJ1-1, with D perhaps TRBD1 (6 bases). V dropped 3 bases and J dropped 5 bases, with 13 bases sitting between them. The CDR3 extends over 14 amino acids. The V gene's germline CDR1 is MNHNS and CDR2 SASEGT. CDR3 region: CASSDRGGRTEAFF. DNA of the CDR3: TGTGCCAGCAGTGATCGGGGGGGGCGGACTGAAGCTTTCTTT.

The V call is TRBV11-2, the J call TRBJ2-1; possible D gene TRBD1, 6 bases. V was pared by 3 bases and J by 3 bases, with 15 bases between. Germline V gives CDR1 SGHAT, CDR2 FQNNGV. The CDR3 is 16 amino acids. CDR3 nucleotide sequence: TGTGCCAGCAGCTTGGGGGCTGTCCCTCTCTACAATGAGCAGTTCTTC. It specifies CASSLGAVPLYNEQFF.

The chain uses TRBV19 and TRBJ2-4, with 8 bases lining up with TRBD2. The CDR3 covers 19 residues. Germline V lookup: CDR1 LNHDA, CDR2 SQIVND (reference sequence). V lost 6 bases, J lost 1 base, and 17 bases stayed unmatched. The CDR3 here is CASRGRSAGVFGAKNIQYF. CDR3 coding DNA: TGTGCCAGTAGGGGAAGATCAGCGGGAGTTTTCGGGGCCAAAAACATTCAGTACTTC.

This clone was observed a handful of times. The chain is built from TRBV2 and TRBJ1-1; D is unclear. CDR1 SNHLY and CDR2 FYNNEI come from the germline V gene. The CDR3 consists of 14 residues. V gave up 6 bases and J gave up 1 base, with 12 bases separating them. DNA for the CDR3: TGTGCCAGCAGGATTAGAGTGGGGAACACTGAAGCTTTCTTT. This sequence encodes CASRIRVGNTEAFF.

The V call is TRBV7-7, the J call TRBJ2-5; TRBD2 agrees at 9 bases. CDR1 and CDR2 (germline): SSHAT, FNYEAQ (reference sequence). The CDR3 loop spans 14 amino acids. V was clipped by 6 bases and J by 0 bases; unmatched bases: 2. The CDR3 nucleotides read TGTGCCAGCAGTTCTAGCGGGAACCAAGAGACCCAGTACTTC. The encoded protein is CASSSSGNQETQYF.

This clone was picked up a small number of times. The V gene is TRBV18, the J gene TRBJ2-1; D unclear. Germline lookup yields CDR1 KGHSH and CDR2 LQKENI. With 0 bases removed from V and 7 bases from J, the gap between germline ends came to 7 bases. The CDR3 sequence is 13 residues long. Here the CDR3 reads CASSPPADNEQFF. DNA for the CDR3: TGTGCCAGCTCACCACCGGCGGATAATGAGCAGTTCTTC. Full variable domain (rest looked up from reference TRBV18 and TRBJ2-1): NAGVMQNPRHLVRRRGQEARLRCSPMKGHSHVYWYRQLPEEGLKFMVYLQKENIIDESGMPKERFSAEFPKEGPSILRIQQVVRGDSAAYFCASSPPADNEQFFGPGTRLTVL.

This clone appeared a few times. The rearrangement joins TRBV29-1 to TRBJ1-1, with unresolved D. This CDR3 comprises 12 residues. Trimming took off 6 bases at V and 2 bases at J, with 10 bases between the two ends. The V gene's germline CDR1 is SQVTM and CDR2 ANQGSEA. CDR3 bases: TGCAGCGTCGTAGGCATCAACACTGAAGCTTTCTTT. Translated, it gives CSVVGINTEAFF.

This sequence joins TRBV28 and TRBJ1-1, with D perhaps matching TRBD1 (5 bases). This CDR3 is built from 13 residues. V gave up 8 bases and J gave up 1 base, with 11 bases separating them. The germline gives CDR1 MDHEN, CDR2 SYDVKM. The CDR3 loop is CASGAGSNTEAFF. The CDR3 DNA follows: TGTGCCAGCGGGGCGGGGTCGAACACTGAAGCTTTCTTT.

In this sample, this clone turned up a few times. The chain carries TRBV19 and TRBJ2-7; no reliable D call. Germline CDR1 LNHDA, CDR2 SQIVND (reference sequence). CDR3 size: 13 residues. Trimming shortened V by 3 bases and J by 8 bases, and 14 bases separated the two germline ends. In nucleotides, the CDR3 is TGTGCCAGTAGTATCGTTACCGGGTTGCAGCAGTACTTC. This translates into CASSIVTGLQQYF.

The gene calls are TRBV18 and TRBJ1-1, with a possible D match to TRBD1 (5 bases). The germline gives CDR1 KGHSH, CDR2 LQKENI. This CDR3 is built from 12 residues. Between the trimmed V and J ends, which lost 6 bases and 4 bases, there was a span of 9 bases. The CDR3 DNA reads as TGTGCCAGCTCCCAGGGTGGCACTGAAGCTTTCTTT. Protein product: CASSQGGTEAFF.